This TCR beta chain stems from a study of TIL therapy for anti-PD-1-resistant metastatic lung cancer. The CDR3 totals 14 residues. Trimming removed 8 bases at V and 10 bases at J, with 21 bases between. Looked up from germline, CDR1 is SEHNR and CDR2 is FQNEAQ (reference sequence). The libraries were made with immunoSEQ v3. Method: immunoSEQ multiplex PCR; TCRdb's copy keeps in-frame clones and lacks some. The data show about 36,000 clones, with about 70% seen just once and 4.5% to 6% held by the top ten. Time point denoted: pre-treatment sample, taken before nivolumab and TIL therapy. The source material was blood, sampled at baseline. The clonotype was recovered from a person aged 25-85 years with non-small cell lung cancer. This chain uses TRBV7-9 with TRBJ2-1, with D tentatively TRBD2 (5 bases). The CDR3 DNA reads as TGTGCCAGCGTCAGTATGCTTCGCCGAGGGGAGCAGTTCTTC. Amino acid sequence: CASVSMLRRGEQFF.